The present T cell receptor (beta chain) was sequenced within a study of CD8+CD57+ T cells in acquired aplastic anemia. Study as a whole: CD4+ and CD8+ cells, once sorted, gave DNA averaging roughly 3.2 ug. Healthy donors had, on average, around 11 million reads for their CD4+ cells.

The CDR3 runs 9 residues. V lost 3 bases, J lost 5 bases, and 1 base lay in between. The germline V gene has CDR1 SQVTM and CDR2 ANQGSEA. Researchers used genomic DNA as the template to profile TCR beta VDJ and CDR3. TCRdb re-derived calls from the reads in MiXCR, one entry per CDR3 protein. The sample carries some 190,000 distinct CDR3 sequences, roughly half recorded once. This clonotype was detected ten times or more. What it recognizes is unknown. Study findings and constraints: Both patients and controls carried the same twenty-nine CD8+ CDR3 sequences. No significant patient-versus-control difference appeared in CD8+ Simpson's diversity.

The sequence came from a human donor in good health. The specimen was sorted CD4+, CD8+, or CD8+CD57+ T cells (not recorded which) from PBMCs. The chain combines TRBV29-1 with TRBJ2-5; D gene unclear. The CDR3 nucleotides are TGCAGCGTTGAGGAGACCCAGTACTTC. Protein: CSVEETQYF. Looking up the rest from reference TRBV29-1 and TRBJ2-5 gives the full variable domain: SAVISQKPSRDICQRGTSLTIQCQVDSQVTMMFWYRQQPGQSLTLIATANQGSEATYESGFVIDKFPISRPNLTFSTLTVSNMSPEDSSIYLCSVEETQYFGPGTRLLVL.